These 2 T cell receptor beta chains originate from one sample sequenced in a study of T cells after yellow fever vaccination. TCRdb ran MiXCR on the 5' RACE reads and lists one entry per CDR3 protein. Here the sample spans more than 90,000 distinct CDR3 sequences, 8.4% being singletons. The sample in question was CD8+ T cells sorted from PBMCs, obtained 45 days after the yellow fever booster vaccination. These receptors all come from a man younger than 45 who received the YFV17D yellow fever vaccine.

This clonotype was picked up a small number of times. This chain joins TRBV3-1 and TRBJ2-4; D perhaps matches TRBD2 (5 bases). V dropped 3 bases and J dropped 0 bases, with 15 bases sitting between them. This CDR3 is 17 amino acids long. Germline CDR1 is LGHDT and CDR2 is YNNKEL (reference sequence). CDR3 bases: TGTGCCAGCAGCCAGATTCTAGGTGGACTAGCCAAAAACATTCAGTACTTC. This codes for CASSQILGGLAKNIQYF.

This clonotype has a count of ten or more. This chain joins TRBV7-2 and TRBJ2-4; 8 bases align to TRBD1. V dropped 5 bases and J dropped 9; count of bases not matched to a gene: 15. CDR3 length: 16 amino acids. Germline values: CDR1 SGHTA, CDR2 FQGNSA. CDR3 residues: CASSPFGVETGVIQYF. The CDR3 DNA sequence: TGTGCCAGCAGCCCCTTTGGCGTTGAGACAGGGGTCATTCAGTACTTC.